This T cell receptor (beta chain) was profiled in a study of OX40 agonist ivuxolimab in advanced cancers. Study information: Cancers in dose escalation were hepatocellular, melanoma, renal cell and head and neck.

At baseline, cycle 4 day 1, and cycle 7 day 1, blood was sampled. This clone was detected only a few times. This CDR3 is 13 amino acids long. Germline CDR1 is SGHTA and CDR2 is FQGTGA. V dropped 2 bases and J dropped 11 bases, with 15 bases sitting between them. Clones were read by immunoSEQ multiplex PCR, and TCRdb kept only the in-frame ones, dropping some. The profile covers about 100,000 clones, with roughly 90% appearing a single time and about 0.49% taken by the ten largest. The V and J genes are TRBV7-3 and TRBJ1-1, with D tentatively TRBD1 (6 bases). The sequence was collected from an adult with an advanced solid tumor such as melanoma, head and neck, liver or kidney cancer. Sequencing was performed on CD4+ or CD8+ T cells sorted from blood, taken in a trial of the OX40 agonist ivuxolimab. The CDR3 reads CASSLGPGAQAFF. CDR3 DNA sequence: TGTGCCAGCAGCTTAGGTCCGGGGGCCCAGGCTTTCTTT.